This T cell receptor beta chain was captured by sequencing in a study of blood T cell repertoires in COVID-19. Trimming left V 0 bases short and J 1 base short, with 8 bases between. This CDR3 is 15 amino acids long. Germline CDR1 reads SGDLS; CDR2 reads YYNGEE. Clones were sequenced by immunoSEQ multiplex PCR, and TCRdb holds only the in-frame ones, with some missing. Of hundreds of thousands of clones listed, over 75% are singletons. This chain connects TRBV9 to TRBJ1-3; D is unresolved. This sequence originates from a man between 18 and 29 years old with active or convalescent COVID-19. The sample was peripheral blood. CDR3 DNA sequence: TGTGCCAGCAGCGTAGACGGTTATTCTGGAAACACCATATATTTT. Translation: CASSVDGYSGNTIYF.